Given below is one T cell receptor (beta chain) in context. Antigen specificity is unknown. TCRdb ran MiXCR on the reads and lists one entry per CDR3 protein. The sample lists 600,000 to 800,000 distinct CDR3 sequences, 20% to 30% occurring once. Trimming cost V 5 bases and J 2 bases, with 13 bases left between them. The CDR3 is 15 amino acids. CDR1 and CDR2 (germline): SGHAT, FQNNGV. This entry belongs to a study of T cell repertoires in cytomegalovirus infection. General study points: Clonotypes of TCR beta that were HLA-C-restricted and CMV-specific dominated the ex vivo response. Cumulative frequency (of public TCR beta family members) identified carriers of CMV plus the relevant HLA.

The sample comprised CD8+ T cells from PBMCs. This chain uses TRBV11-2 with TRBJ2-4, with D perhaps matching TRBD1 or TRBD2 (5 bases each). The receptor was derived from a human donor in good health (CMV status not recorded). Some clones in this sample may be carry-over from other donors' samples. For the CDR3, the DNA is TGTGCCAGCAGCCTGGGCTGGGGGACCAAAAACATTCAGTACTTC. This sequence encodes CASSLGWGTKNIQYF. Drawing the rest from reference TRBV11-2 and TRBJ2-4, the complete variable domain is EAGVAQSPRYKIIEKRQSVAFWCNPISGHATLYWYQQILGQGPKLLIQFQNNGVVDDSQLPKDRFSAERLKGVDSTLKIQPAKLEDSAVYLCASSLGWGTKNIQYFGAGTRLSVL.